This entry features one T cell receptor beta chain sequence. In the source study's methods: Cell counts per sample came from amplifying reference gene primers. Libraries were prepared by immunoSEQ multiplex PCR; TCRdb keeps only in-frame clonotypes and omits some of them. From that table come the V and J calls and clone size; the DNA was used to work out D and trimming. The sample lists about 260,000 clones, about 87% occurring once. Participants, roughly 18 to 100 years old, spanned about two dozen US areas. The source of the sample is a study of blood T cell repertoires in COVID-19. On the study more broadly: The United States, Italy and Spain supplied acute and convalescent COVID-19 samples. PBMCs, B-cell-depleted T cells, or T cells provided the cDNA or gDNA that made up the material.

This CDR3 has 15 residues. J lost 4 bases, V lost 4 bases, and 5 bases had no gene match. Germline V CDR1 and CDR2: LNHDA, SQIVND (reference sequence). What was sequenced was PBMCs or T cells enriched from blood (not recorded which). The TCR sequence derives from a woman aged 25 to 39 with acute COVID-19. This sequence joins TRBV19 and TRBJ1-5, with 9 bases that match TRBD1. CDR3 in DNA: TGTGCCAGTAGTACCCTCGGACAGGGGAATCAGCCCCAGCATTTT. Residues: CASSTLGQGNQPQHF.